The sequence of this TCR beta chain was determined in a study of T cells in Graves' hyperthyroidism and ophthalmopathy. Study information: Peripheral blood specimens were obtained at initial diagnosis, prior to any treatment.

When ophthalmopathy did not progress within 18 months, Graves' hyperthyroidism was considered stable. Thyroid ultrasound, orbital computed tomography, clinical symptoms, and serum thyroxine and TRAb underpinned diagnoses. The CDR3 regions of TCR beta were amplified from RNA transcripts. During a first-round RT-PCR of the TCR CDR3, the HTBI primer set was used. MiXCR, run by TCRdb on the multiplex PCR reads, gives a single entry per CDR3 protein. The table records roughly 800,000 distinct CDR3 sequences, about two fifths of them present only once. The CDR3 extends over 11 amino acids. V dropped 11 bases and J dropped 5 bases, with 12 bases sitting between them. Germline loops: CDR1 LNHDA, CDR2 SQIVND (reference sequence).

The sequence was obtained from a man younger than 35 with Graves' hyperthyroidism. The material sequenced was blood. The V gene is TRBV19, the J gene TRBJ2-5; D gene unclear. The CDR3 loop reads CACTNGETQYF. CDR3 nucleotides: TGTGCCTGTACTAACGGCGAGACCCAGTACTTC.